The T cell receptor (beta chain) described here comes from a study of CD8+ T cells in alopecia areata. Study findings and constraints: Amid tofacitinib therapy, many expanded lesional clones stayed present in scalp and blood.

This clone was seen only once. Antigen specificity is unknown. RNA was extracted and reverse transcribed into cDNA as the sequencing template. The method was immunoSEQ multiplex PCR; TCRdb's version includes in-frame clones alone and lacks a portion of them. The sample carries a few hundred thousand clones, roughly 63% recorded once. The CDR3 has 12 amino acids. V was cut by 0 bases and J by 2 bases, with 5 bases left in between. CDR1 is GTSNPN, CDR2 SVGIG, per germline (reference sequence). Treatment here: oral pan-JAK inhibitor, 5-10 mg twice daily. Peripheral blood and lesional scalp punch biopsies were taken from alopecia areata patients.

This sequence originates from a human donor with alopecia areata. V gene TRBV30 combines with J gene TRBJ2-7; D is unclear. The specimen was CD4+ T cells sorted from blood, collected around week 54, from a patient treated with tofacitinib. The CDR3 DNA follows: TGTGCCTGGAGTGTTATAACCTACGAGCAGTACTTC. This encodes CAWSVITYEQYF.